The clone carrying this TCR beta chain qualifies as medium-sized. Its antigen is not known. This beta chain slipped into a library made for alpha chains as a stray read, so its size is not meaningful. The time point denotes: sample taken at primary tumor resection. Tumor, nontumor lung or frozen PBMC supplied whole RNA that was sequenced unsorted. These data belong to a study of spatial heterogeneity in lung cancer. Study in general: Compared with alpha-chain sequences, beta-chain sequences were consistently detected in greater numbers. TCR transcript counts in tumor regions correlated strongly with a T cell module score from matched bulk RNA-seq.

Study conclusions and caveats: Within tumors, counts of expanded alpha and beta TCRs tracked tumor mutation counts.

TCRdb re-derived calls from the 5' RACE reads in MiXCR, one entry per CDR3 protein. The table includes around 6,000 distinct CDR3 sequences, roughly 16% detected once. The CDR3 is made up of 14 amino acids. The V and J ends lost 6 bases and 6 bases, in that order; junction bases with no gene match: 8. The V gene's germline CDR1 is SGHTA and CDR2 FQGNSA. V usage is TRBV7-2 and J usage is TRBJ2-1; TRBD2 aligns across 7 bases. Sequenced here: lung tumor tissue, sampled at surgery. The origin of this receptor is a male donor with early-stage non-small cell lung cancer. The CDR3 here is CASRATGTINEQFF. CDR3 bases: TGTGCCAGCAGAGCTACCGGGACTATCAATGAGCAGTTCTTC.